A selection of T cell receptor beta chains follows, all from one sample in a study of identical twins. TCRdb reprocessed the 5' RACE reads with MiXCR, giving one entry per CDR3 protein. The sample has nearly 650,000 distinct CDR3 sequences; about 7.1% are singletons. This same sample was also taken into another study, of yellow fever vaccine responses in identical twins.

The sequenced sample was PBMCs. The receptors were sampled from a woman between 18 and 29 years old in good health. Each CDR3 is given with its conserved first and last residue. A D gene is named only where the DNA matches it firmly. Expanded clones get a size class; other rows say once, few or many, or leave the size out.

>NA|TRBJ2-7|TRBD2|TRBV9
CASSVSLGDRGDEQYF
TGTGCCAGCAGCGTGTCCCTAGGCGACCGGGGGGACGAGCAGTACTTC
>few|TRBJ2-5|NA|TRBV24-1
CATSAVQGTVTQYF
TGTGCCACCAGTGCAGTTCAGGGGACCGTGACCCAGTACTTC
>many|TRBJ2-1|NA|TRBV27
CASNKQGGNEQFF
TGTGCCAGCAATAAACAGGGTGGCAATGAGCAGTTCTTC
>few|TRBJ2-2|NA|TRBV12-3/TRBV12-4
CASSLNGVTSPNTGELFF
TGTGCCAGCAGTTTAAACGGAGTCACCAGTCCAAACACCGGGGAGCTGTTTTTT
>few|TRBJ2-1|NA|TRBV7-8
CASSDERGNEQFF
TGTGCCAGCAGCGATGAGAGGGGCAATGAGCAGTTCTTC
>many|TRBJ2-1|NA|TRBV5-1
CASSLSGGPASYNEQFF
TGCGCCAGCAGCTTGTCAGGCGGCCCTGCCTCCTACAATGAGCAGTTCTTC
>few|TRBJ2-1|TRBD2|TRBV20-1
CSARGSGRFNEQFF
TGCAGTGCTAGAGGTAGCGGGAGGTTCAATGAGCAGTTCTTC
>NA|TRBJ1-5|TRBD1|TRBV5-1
CASSLETGDGQPQHF
TGCGCCAGCAGCTTGGAGACAGGGGACGGTCAGCCCCAGCATTTT
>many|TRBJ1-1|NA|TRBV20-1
CSARDPRRDTEAFF
TGCAGTGCTAGAGATCCCAGGAGGGACACTGAAGCTTTCTTT
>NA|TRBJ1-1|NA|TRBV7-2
CASSRQRSNTEAFF
TGTGCCAGCAGCCGTCAGCGGTCGAACACTGAAGCTTTCTTT
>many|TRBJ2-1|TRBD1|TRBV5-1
CASSFTGGSYNEQFF
TGCGCCAGCAGCTTTACAGGGGGCTCCTACAATGAGCAGTTCTTC
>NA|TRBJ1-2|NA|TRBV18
CASSPPNGLNYGYTF
TGTGCCAGCTCACCACCGAACGGACTTAACTATGGCTACACCTTC
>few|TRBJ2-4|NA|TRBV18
CASSPPTTGILAKNIQYF
TGTGCCAGCTCACCACCTACGACAGGAATCCTAGCCAAAAACATTCAGTACTTC
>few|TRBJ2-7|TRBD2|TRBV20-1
CSARGLAGVKEQYF
TGCAGTGCTAGGGGACTAGCGGGAGTGAAGGAGCAGTACTTC
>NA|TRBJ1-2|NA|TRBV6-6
CASSYVGDGYTF
TGTGCCAGCAGTTACGTTGGGGATGGCTACACCTTC
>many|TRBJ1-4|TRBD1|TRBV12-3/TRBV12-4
CASSPKGQHDEKLFF
TGTGCCAGCAGTCCCAAGGGACAGCACGATGAAAAACTGTTTTTT
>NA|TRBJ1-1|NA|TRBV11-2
CASSIKANLNTEAFF
TGTGCCAGCAGCATAAAAGCAAATCTGAACACTGAAGCTTTCTTT
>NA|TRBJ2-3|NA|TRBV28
CAGAEGPTSTQYF
TGTGCGGGGGCGGAAGGGCCGACGAGTACGCAGTATTTT
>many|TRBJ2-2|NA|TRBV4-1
CASSQEETANTGELFF
TGCGCCAGCAGCCAAGAAGAGACAGCAAACACCGGGGAGCTGTTTTTT
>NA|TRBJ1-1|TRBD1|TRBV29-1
CSVVDRGLTEAFF
TGCAGCGTTGTAGACAGGGGACTCACTGAAGCTTTCTTT
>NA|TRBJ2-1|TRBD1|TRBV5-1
CASSLVGQGAREQFF
TGCGCCAGCAGCTTGGTAGGCCAGGGGGCGCGTGAGCAGTTCTTC
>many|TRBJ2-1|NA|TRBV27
CASSSVTGYNEQFF
TGTGCCAGCAGTTCAGTAACCGGGTACAATGAGCAGTTCTTC
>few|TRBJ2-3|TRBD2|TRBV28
CASSRLAGRETDTQYF
TGTGCCAGCAGCAGACTAGCGGGGAGGGAAACAGATACGCAGTATTTT
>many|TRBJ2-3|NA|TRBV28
CASSLTRGTDTQYF
TGTGCCAGCAGTTTAACGCGGGGCACAGATACGCAGTATTTT
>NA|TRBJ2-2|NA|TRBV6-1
CASSGFANTGELFF
TGTGCCAGCTCAGGGTTCGCGAACACCGGGGAGCTGTTTTTT
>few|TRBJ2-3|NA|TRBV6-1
CASSALYTDTQYF
TGTGCCAGCAGTGCACTTTACACAGATACGCAGTATTTT
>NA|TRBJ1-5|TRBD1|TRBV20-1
CSARDTGTGGNPQHF
TGCAGTGCTAGAGACACCGGGACAGGGGGCAACCCCCAGCATTTT
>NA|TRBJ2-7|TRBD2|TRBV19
CASSNPSGELHYEQYF
TGTGCCAGTAGTAATCCTAGCGGGGAACTCCATTACGAGCAGTACTTC
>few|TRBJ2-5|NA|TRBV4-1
CASSPRGALTETQYF
TGCGCCAGCAGCCCCCGGGGGGCCTTAACAGAGACCCAGTACTTC
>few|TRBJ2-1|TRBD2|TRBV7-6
CASSRRTSGGEQFF
TGTGCCAGCAGCCGAAGGACTAGCGGGGGTGAGCAGTTCTTC
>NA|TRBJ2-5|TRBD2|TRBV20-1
CSASVQGGETQYF
TGCAGTGCTAGCGTTCAGGGAGGGGAGACCCAGTACTTC
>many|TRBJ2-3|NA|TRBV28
CASSLLSISTDTQYF
TGTGCCAGCAGTTTGTTATCTATCAGCACAGATACGCAGTATTTT
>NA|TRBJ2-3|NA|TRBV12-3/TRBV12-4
CAGVGGTTDTQYF
TGTGCCGGAGTCGGAGGAACAACAGATACGCAGTATTTT
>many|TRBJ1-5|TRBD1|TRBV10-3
CAIRSGTGVSQPQHF
TGTGCCATCAGGTCCGGGACAGGGGTGTCTCAGCCCCAGCATTTT
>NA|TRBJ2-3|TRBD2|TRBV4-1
CASSQEELAGSSTDTQYF
TGCGCCAGCAGCCAAGAAGAACTAGCGGGGTCTAGCACAGATACGCAGTATTTT
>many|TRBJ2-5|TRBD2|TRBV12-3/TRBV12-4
CASSLSSGRETQYF
TGTGCCAGCAGTTTGTCTAGCGGGAGAGAGACCCAGTACTTC
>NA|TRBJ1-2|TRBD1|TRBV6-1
CASLRSGTGGNYGYTF
TGTGCCAGCCTACGATCCGGGACAGGGGGGAACTATGGCTACACCTTC
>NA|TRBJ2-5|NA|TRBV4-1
CASSRQRQETQYF
TGCGCCAGCAGCCGCCAACGTCAAGAGACCCAGTACTTC
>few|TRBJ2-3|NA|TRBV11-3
CASSSMRTDTQYF
TGTGCCAGCAGCTCCATGCGCACAGATACGCAGTATTTT
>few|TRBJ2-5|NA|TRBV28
CASRRLMGGQETQYF
TGTGCCAGCAGACGACTAATGGGGGGCCAAGAGACCCAGTACTTC
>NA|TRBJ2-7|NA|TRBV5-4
CASRMGELSSEQYF
TGTGCCAGCAGGATGGGGGAGTTGTCCTCCGAGCAGTACTTC
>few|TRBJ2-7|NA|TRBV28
CASSVGGTYEQYF
TGTGCCAGCAGTGTTGGGGGGACCTACGAGCAGTACTTC
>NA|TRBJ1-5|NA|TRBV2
CASRATGNSNQPQHF
TGTGCCAGCAGGGCTACAGGGAATAGCAATCAGCCCCAGCATTTT
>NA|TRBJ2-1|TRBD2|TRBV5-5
CASSLGGRGFEQFF
TGTGCCAGCAGCTTGGGAGGGCGGGGGTTTGAGCAGTTCTTC
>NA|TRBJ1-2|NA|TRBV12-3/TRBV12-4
CASSSPRTVLNYGYTF
TGTGCCAGCAGTTCCCCACGGACAGTGCTTAACTATGGCTACACCTTC
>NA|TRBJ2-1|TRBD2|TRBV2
CASSFSGFAYNEQFF
TGTGCCAGCAGCTTTAGCGGGTTCGCCTACAATGAGCAGTTCTTC
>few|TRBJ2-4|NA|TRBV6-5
CASSYQVTLAKNIQYF
TGTGCCAGCAGTTACCAGGTGACACTAGCCAAAAACATTCAGTACTTC